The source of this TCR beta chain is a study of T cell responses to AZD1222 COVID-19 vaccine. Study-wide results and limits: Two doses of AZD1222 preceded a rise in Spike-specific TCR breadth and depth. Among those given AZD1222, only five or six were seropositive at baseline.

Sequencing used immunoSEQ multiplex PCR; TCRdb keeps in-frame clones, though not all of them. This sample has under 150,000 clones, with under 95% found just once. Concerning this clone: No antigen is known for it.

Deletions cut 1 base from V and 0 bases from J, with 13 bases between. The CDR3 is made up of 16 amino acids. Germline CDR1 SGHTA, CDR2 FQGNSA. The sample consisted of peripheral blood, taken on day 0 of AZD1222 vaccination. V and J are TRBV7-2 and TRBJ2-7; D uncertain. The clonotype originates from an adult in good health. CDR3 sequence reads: CASSLGSGVTSYEQYF. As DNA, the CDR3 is TGTGCCAGCAGCTTAGGTTCTGGGGTTACCTCCTACGAGCAGTACTTC.